These 2 T cell receptor beta chains share one sample of origin, sequenced in a study of blood T cell repertoires in COVID-19. The assay was immunoSEQ multiplex PCR, and TCRdb's table has in-frame clones only and misses some. The repertoire includes over 100,000 clones, 70% to 90% of them detected once, and roughly 1.4% sits in the top ten. Sequences were obtained from peripheral blood. All receptors come from a man aged 40-50 years with acute or convalescent COVID-19.

The rearrangement joins TRBV10-3 to TRBJ2-7; D remains unclear. Trimming cost V 11 bases and J 2 bases, with 13 bases left between them. Looked up from germline, CDR1 is ENHRY and CDR2 is SYGVKD. CDR3 length: 12 residues. The CDR3: CAARLQAYEQYF. The CDR3 DNA reads as TGTGCCGCCAGGCTCCAGGCCTACGAGCAGTACTTC.

This clone was seen only once. For the CDR3, the DNA is TGTGCCAGCAGCCCGACTAGCGGGAGGGGTGGGAGTGAGCAGTTCTTC. Translated: CASSPTSGRGGSEQFF. The rearrangement uses TRBV4-2 and TRBJ2-1; TRBD2 matches at 14 bases. Looked up from germline, CDR1 is LGHNA and CDR2 is YNFKEQ. The CDR3 contains 16 residues. After removal of 4 bases from V and 9 bases from J, the junction contained 8 bases not matched to a gene.